This T cell receptor beta chain was sequenced during a study of blood T cells in healthy people across ages. Findings of the study overall: With age, beta diversity per million T cells declined roughly linearly, significantly by 30 to 40.

A few counts support this clonotype. What it recognizes is unknown. Together with a sample-barcoded 5' primer, a J-beta primer mix was included in a second PCR lasting roughly 6 to 12 cycles. One entry per CDR3 protein results from TCRdb running MiXCR on the 5' RACE reads. Here the sample spans 750,000 to 950,000 distinct CDR3 sequences, around 24% being singletons. Germline values: CDR1 SGHRS, CDR2 YFSETQ. This CDR3 comprises 15 residues. V lost 2 bases and J lost 3, with 14 bases in between. These sequences were also reported in another study, on T cells of mothers and their children. From that study: A few healthy Caucasian mothers, along with their six children, served as the donors. Per child, 2.8 million or so TCR beta CDR3 reads were obtained, against over 9 million per mother. The study found thymic selection shapes TCR recombination output similarly in related and unrelated pairs.

The specimen sequenced was blood. This clonotype was sampled from a boy younger than 18 in good health. The chain links TRBV5-1 to TRBJ1-1; TRBD1 might be the D (6 bases). The CDR3 protein is CASSLTTGRDTEAFF. As DNA, the CDR3 is TGCGCCAGCAGCTTAACCACAGGGCGCGACACTGAAGCTTTCTTT. The variable domain in full, completed from reference TRBV5-1 and TRBJ1-1, reads KAGVTQTPRYLIKTRGQQVTLSCSPISGHRSVSWYQQTPGQGLQFLFEYFSETQRNKGNFPGRFSGRQFSNSRSEMNVSTLELGDSALYLCASSLTTGRDTEAFFGQGTRLTVV.